Listed below are T cell receptor beta chains from one sample, sequenced in a study of regulatory T cells in long-lasting Graves disease. TCRdb re-derived calls from the multiplex PCR reads in MiXCR, one entry per CDR3 protein. The sample lists about 470,000 distinct CDR3 sequences, approximately 21% seen once, with 6.5% to 9% in the top ten. The sample was peripheral blood mononuclear cells (PBMCs), taken when the disease was refractory, from a patient treated with antithyroid drugs. These receptors originate from a female donor with Graves disease. Each CDR3 is given with its conserved first and last residue. A D gene is named only where the DNA matches it firmly. Rows give clone size only sometimes, using once, few, many, or a class for an expanded clone.

clone_size,j_call,v_call,d_call,cdr3_nt,cdr3_aa
NA,TRBJ2-6,TRBV27,TRBD1,TGTGCCAGCCAAGACAGGGGGCTTTCAACGGGGGCCAACGTCCTGACTTTC,CASQDRGLSTGANVLTF
many,TRBJ1-2,TRBV6-1,NA,TGTGCCAGCAGTGAAGCCCCAGCGCCTAACTATGGCTACACCTTC,CASSEAPAPNYGYTF
few,TRBJ1-5,TRBV19,NA,TGTGCCAGTAAGCCCCGCAGGGGAGCTGATCAGCCCCAGCATTTT,CASKPRRGADQPQHF
NA,TRBJ1-2,TRBV19,NA,TGTGCCAGCCGGGGGGACCGAGTGGGCTACACCTTC,CASRGDRVGYTF
many,TRBJ1-2,TRBV2,NA,TGTGCCAGCAGGACCGTGGAAGGCTACACCTTC,CASRTVEGYTF
NA,TRBJ2-7,TRBV20-1,NA,TGCAGTGCTAGAGAGGGGGGGCCCTCCTACGAGCAGTACTTC,CSAREGGPSYEQYF
many,TRBJ1-2,TRBV12-3/TRBV12-4,NA,TGTGCCGGCAGACAGGAACCCCTCCAAGGCTACACCTTC,CAGRQEPLQGYTF
few,TRBJ2-5,TRBV30,NA,TGTGCCTGGAGTGTATTGGGGGCCCAAGAGACCCAGTACTTC,CAWSVLGAQETQYF
NA,TRBJ2-7,TRBV27,NA,TGTGCCAGCAGTTTATCGGGGTCCCTGGGCTCCTACGAGCAGTACTTC,CASSLSGSLGSYEQYF
many,TRBJ1-5,TRBV12-3/TRBV12-4,NA,TGTGCCAGCAATGCCGGGACCCTTCAGCCCCAGCATTTT,CASNAGTLQPQHF
few,TRBJ1-1,TRBV19,TRBD1,TGTGCCAGTAGTATCTTAATGACAGGGGGCACTGAAGCTTTCTTT,CASSILMTGGTEAFF
NA,TRBJ2-7,TRBV20-1,TRBD2,TGCAGTGCCAAGGCGCCCAGCGGGAGGGCTTACGAGCAGTACTTC,CSAKAPSGRAYEQYF
many,TRBJ2-7,TRBV7-2,NA,TGTGCCAGCAGCCCCTCAGCGGGCCACTACGAGCAGTACTTC,CASSPSAGHYEQYF
many,TRBJ1-4,TRBV11-2,NA,TGTGCCAGCAGCTCAACAGGGTGGGATGAAAAACTGTTTTTT,CASSSTGWDEKLFF
many,TRBJ2-7,TRBV2,TRBD2,TGTGCCAGCAGTTGGACTAGCGGTATTAGTGAGCAGTACTTC,CASSWTSGISEQYF
many,TRBJ2-7,TRBV12-3/TRBV12-4,TRBD2,TGTGCCAGCGGAATGCTAGCGGGAGCGGTCGACGAGCAGTACTTC,CASGMLAGAVDEQYF
many,TRBJ2-7,TRBV11-2,NA,TGTGCCAGCAGCTTAGAAGCCCAGGACTATACCTACGAGCAGTACTTC,CASSLEAQDYTYEQYF
many,TRBJ1-2,TRBV27,TRBD1,TGTGCCAGCGCTAGGCCGGGACAGGAAACTTATGGCTACACCTTC,CASARPGQETYGYTF
many,TRBJ1-2,TRBV7-9,NA,TGTGCCAGCAGTTTGGCAGGCCCTTCAGGATATGGCTACACCTTC,CASSLAGPSGYGYTF
many,TRBJ1-1,TRBV28,NA,TGTGCCAGCAGTGTTGCAGGTCTTGTCACTGAAGCTTTCTTT,CASSVAGLVTEAFF
NA,TRBJ1-5,TRBV9,TRBD1,TGTGCCAGCAGCGGCGGGACAGGGAACAATCAGCCCCAGCATTTT,CASSGGTGNNQPQHF
NA,TRBJ2-1,TRBV2,TRBD1,TGTGCCAGCAGTGAAATGGGACAGGGATACAATGGGCAGTTCTTC,CASSEMGQGYNGQFF
many,TRBJ1-1,TRBV19,TRBD1,TGTGCCAGCAGCCCCGACAGGGTCGTCACTGAAGCTTTCTTT,CASSPDRVVTEAFF
many,TRBJ2-6,TRBV12-3/TRBV12-4,TRBD1,TGTGCCAGCAGCGACAGGGCTAGCTCTGGGGCCAACGTCCTGACTTTC,CASSDRASSGANVLTF
few,TRBJ1-6,TRBV5-5,TRBD1,TGTGCCAGCAGCACGGGACAGATACCCCTCCACTTT,CASSTGQIPLHF
few,TRBJ1-4,TRBV6-9,TRBD1,TGTGCCAGCAGTTACGGACAGGGCGGGGGTGAAAAACTGTTTTTT,CASSYGQGGGEKLFF
NA,TRBJ2-7,TRBV6-5,NA,TGTGCCAGCAGTTCCCACATGGAGAGCTCCTACGAGCAGTACTTC,CASSSHMESSYEQYF
few,TRBJ1-2,TRBV5-1,NA,TGCGCCAGCAGCTCGGACGGCCAGAACTATGGCTACACCTTC,CASSSDGQNYGYTF
many,TRBJ2-2,TRBV29-1,TRBD1,TGCAGCGTCCTGACAGGGGTAGGACACACCGGGGAGCTGTTTTTT,CSVLTGVGHTGELFF
few,TRBJ2-5,TRBV4-3,NA,TGCGCCAGCAGCCAAGTTTATGGCAGGGAAGAGACCCAGTACTTC,CASSQVYGREETQYF
NA,TRBJ1-2,TRBV14,NA,TGTGCCAGCAGCCAAGTGAAACTTTTGGGACCGCCTAAAGGGGGCTATGGCTACACCTTC,CASSQVKLLGPPKGGYGYTF
NA,TRBJ2-7,TRBV7-2,TRBD1,TGTGCCAGCAGCCCTTACGGACAGGGGATCTACGAGCAGTACTTC,CASSPYGQGIYEQYF